This T cell receptor (beta chain) emerged from a study of blood T cell repertoires in COVID-19. On the study more broadly: Spain, Italy and the United States supplied samples that represented acute and convalescent COVID-19. Sample material is recorded as cDNA or gDNA derived from T cells, B-cell-depleted T cells, or PBMCs.

Germline CDR1 is SNHLY and CDR2 is FYNNEI. CDR3 length equals 14 residues. The ends lost 9 bases at V and 6 bases at J; junction bases unmatched: 9. Original processing methods: Amplification with reference gene primers provided the estimates of nucleated cell counts. Libraries were prepared by immunoSEQ multiplex PCR; TCRdb keeps only in-frame clonotypes and omits some of them. The DNA was the basis for D and trimming; V, J and clone size are from that table. The sample shows about 480,000 clones, around 89% of them seen only once. The sequence was obtained from a woman aged 25 to 39 with acute or convalescent COVID-19. Sequencing input: peripheral blood. The chain links TRBV2 to TRBJ2-3; TRBD2 matches 10 bases. The CDR3 here is CASTEAGGLDTQYF. CDR3 sequence (DNA): TGTGCCAGTACTGAAGCGGGGGGGCTGGATACGCAGTATTTT.